This is a list of T cell receptor beta chains from one sample in a study of T cell repertoires in cytomegalovirus infection. TCRdb reprocessed the reads with MiXCR, giving one entry per CDR3 protein. There are around 320,000 distinct CDR3 sequences in the sample; more than 8% occur only once, and over 3.5% lies in the top ten. Sequenced sample: PBMCs. The receptor source for this set is a human donor in good health (CMV status not recorded). Some clones in this sample may be carry-over from other donors' samples. CDR3s include the opening cysteine and the closing phenylalanine or tryptophan. A D gene is named only where the DNA matches it firmly. Clone size, where shown, is once, few, many, or a class for clones that have expanded.

j_call,d_call,v_call,clone_size,cdr3_nt,cdr3_aa
TRBJ2-2,-,TRBV28,many,TGTGCCAGCAGGCCCGGAGGGAACACCGGGGAGCTGTTTTTT,CASRPGGNTGELFF
TRBJ2-7,TRBD1,TRBV19,-,TGTGCCAGTAGCCCGACAGGGGAGATCGAGCAGTACTTC,CASSPTGEIEQYF
TRBJ1-3,-,TRBV20-1,many,TGCAGTGCTAGAGATAGCCACATCGCGACTGGAAACACCATATATTTT,CSARDSHIATGNTIYF
TRBJ2-7,TRBD2,TRBV7-2,many,TGTGCCAGCAGCCCTAGCGGGTTAACCTACGAGCAGTACTTC,CASSPSGLTYEQYF
TRBJ1-2,-,TRBV28,-,TGTGCCAGCAGTCTTCAGGGTCAGGGTGGCTACACCTTC,CASSLQGQGGYTF
TRBJ2-1,-,TRBV24-1,once,TGTGCCACCAGCCCGACTAGTTGGGGAAATGAGCAGTTCTTC,CATSPTSWGNEQFF
TRBJ2-7,TRBD1,TRBV12-3/TRBV12-4,few,TGTGCCAGCAGTTTGGGACAGGGTGGCGAGCAGTACTTC,CASSLGQGGEQYF
TRBJ2-1,-,TRBV12-3/TRBV12-4,few,TGTGCCAGCACCACTGGGTGGAATGAGCAGTTCTTC,CASTTGWNEQFF
TRBJ2-2,-,TRBV7-2,many,TGTGCCAGCAGCTTAAGAGGGGGGTCCGGGGAGCTGTTTTTT,CASSLRGGSGELFF
TRBJ1-1,-,TRBV7-2,many,TGTGCCAGCAGCCACCCCCAGAACACTGAAGCTTTCTTT,CASSHPQNTEAFF
TRBJ2-1,TRBD1,TRBV25-1,many,TGTGCCAGCAGTGAATATATTGGGACAGGGACCTACAATGAGCAGTTCTTC,CASSEYIGTGTYNEQFF
TRBJ2-1,TRBD1,TRBV7-8,many,TGTGCCGGCTCAGGGGGTCTGAGCTCCTACAATGAGCAGTTCTTC,CAGSGGLSSYNEQFF
TRBJ1-2,-,TRBV7-3,many,TGTGCCAGCAGCTTAACAGGGTCGGCACAGGGCTACACCTTC,CASSLTGSAQGYTF
TRBJ2-7,TRBD1,TRBV7-2,many,TGTGCCAGCAGCTTATACGGGGACAGGGAATTCTACGAGCAGTACTTC,CASSLYGDREFYEQYF
TRBJ1-5,-,TRBV28,few,TGTGCCAGCAGTTTAAACAGCCAAGAGCCCCAGCATTTT,CASSLNSQEPQHF
TRBJ1-5,TRBD1,TRBV25-1,few,TGTGCCGACAGGGGGGTTTATCAGCCCCAGCATTTT,CADRGVYQPQHF
TRBJ1-6,-,TRBV18,-,TGTGCCAGCTCACCAAGTTCGAGCTCCTATAATTCACCCCTCCACTTT,CASSPSSSSYNSPLHF
TRBJ1-2,TRBD1,TRBV11-2,-,TGTGCCAGCAGCTTTCGGCCAGGGGGCGCCTACTATGGCTACACCTTC,CASSFRPGGAYYGYTF
TRBJ2-1,-,TRBV3-1,few,TGTGCCAGCAGCCTCTCCGTCAATGAGCAGTTCTTC,CASSLSVNEQFF
TRBJ2-1,TRBD2,TRBV18,few,TGTGCCAGCTCACCAAGGCGGGAGTCTTTCGATGAGCAGTTCTTC,CASSPRRESFDEQFF
TRBJ1-4,-,TRBV4-1,-,TGCGCCAGCAGCCAAGTTGTAAGCGGGGCGGTAACTGGGGAACTGTTTTTT,CASSQVVSGAVTGELFF
TRBJ2-5,-,TRBV7-3,-,TGTGCCAGCAGCATCCAAGGGCGGGGAGGAGGAGAGACCCAGTACTTC,CASSIQGRGGGETQYF
TRBJ2-1,TRBD2,TRBV7-4,-,TGTGCCAGCAGCTACGGGACTAGCGGGGTTGGTGAGCAGTTCTTC,CASSYGTSGVGEQFF
TRBJ1-5,TRBD1,TRBV15,few,TGTGCCACCAGCAGAGTGGACAGGGGGCGCCGGCAGCCCCAGCATTTT,CATSRVDRGRRQPQHF
TRBJ2-5,-,TRBV6-5,-,TGTGCCAGCAGTTACTCGATGCGGGACGCAAGATCCCAGTACTTC,CASSYSMRDARSQYF
TRBJ2-3,TRBD2,TRBV4-3,-,TGCGCCAGCAGCCGGGAACGGGCGGGAGGAGACGATACGCAGTATTTT,CASSRERAGGDDTQYF
TRBJ2-3,TRBD1,TRBV7-2,many,TGTGCCAGCAGCCCGGGGACAGAGCCTACGCAGTATTTT,CASSPGTEPTQYF
TRBJ2-7,-,TRBV3-1,-,TGTGCCAGCAGCCAATTTGGTCTCGAGCAGTACTTC,CASSQFGLEQYF
TRBJ2-1,-,TRBV6-2/TRBV6-3,many,TGTGCCAGCAGTTACCTAGCGCGGGATGATGAGCAGTTCTTC,CASSYLARDDEQFF
TRBJ2-5,TRBD2,TRBV6-5,-,TGTGCCAGCAGTTGGGAGGGCCGCGGGGGGACCCAGTACTTC,CASSWEGRGGTQYF
TRBJ1-5,TRBD1,TRBV6-1,many,TGTGCCAGCGCTCCCGGGACAGGGGGCAATCAGCCCCAGCATTTT,CASAPGTGGNQPQHF
TRBJ2-7,-,TRBV6-6,few,TGTGCCAGCAGGCGAGAGGCGCCCCACGAGCAGTACTTC,CASRREAPHEQYF
TRBJ2-1,TRBD1,TRBV7-2,many,TGTGCCAGCAGCTTGAGGACAGGGGTCTACAATGAGCAGTTCTTC,CASSLRTGVYNEQFF
TRBJ2-2,-,TRBV15,-,TGTGCCACCAGCAGAGATCTCCTTAGCGCCGGGGTGCTGTTTTTT,CATSRDLLSAGVLFF
TRBJ2-7,-,TRBV7-6,many,TGTGCCAGCAGCTTAGCGGGGACCTGGGAGCAGTACTTC,CASSLAGTWEQYF
TRBJ1-5,-,TRBV12-3/TRBV12-4,few,TGTGCCAGCAGTCAAATTAGCAATCAGCCCCAGCATTTT,CASSQISNQPQHF
TRBJ2-3,-,TRBV4-2,-,TGTGCCAGCAGCCAAGAAGCGTCTAAAGGGGGGGGGATCCGCACAGATACGCAGTATTTT,CASSQEASKGGGIRTDTQYF
TRBJ1-1,-,TRBV20-1,-,TGCAGTGCTAGCGGGGGTGGTAATACTGAAGCTTTCTTT,CSASGGGNTEAFF
TRBJ2-7,-,TRBV25-1,-,TGTGCCAGCAGGGACCCCGGCGGCTACGAGCAGTACTTC,CASRDPGGYEQYF
TRBJ1-2,-,TRBV10-3,-,TGTGCCATCAGTGAGCCCGTTACGACAGGTCCCTATGGCTACACCTTC,CAISEPVTTGPYGYTF
TRBJ2-7,-,TRBV6-2/TRBV6-3,many,TGTGCCAGCAGTCCACCCAGGAGAGGAGGCTACGAGCAGTACTTC,CASSPPRRGGYEQYF
TRBJ2-7,TRBD1,TRBV10-3,many,TGTGCCATCGGGGACAGGACATACGAGCAGTACTTC,CAIGDRTYEQYF
TRBJ2-5,TRBD1,TRBV24-1,-,TGTGCCACTAGGGACAGGGAGGAGACCCAGTACTTC,CATRDREETQYF
TRBJ2-3,TRBD1,TRBV5-1,-,TGCGCCAGCAGCTTCCAGGCCGGGACAGGGTCAGATACGCAGTATTTT,CASSFQAGTGSDTQYF
TRBJ1-4,TRBD1,TRBV7-2,medium-sized,TGTGCCAGCAGCTCGGGACAGGGGGTTTATGAAAAACTGTTTTTT,CASSSGQGVYEKLFF
TRBJ1-2,-,TRBV7-2,few,TGTGCCAGCAGCCCCCCGGGCAGAAATGGCTACACCTTC,CASSPPGRNGYTF
TRBJ1-5,-,TRBV7-2,-,TGTGCCATCAGCTTAGCGGGGGGGAATCAGCCCCAGCATTTT,CAISLAGGNQPQHF
TRBJ2-5,-,TRBV18,-,TGTGCCAGCTCACCAGGACGGGGAAAAGAAACCCAGTACTTC,CASSPGRGKETQYF
TRBJ2-7,-,TRBV7-2,many,TGTGCCAGCAGCTTAGTGGTTCTGGCTAGCCCTTACGAGCAGTACTTC,CASSLVVLASPYEQYF
TRBJ1-1,-,TRBV3-1,few,TGTGCCAGCAGCGGCGGGGGGTACGAAGCTTTCTTT,CASSGGGYEAFF